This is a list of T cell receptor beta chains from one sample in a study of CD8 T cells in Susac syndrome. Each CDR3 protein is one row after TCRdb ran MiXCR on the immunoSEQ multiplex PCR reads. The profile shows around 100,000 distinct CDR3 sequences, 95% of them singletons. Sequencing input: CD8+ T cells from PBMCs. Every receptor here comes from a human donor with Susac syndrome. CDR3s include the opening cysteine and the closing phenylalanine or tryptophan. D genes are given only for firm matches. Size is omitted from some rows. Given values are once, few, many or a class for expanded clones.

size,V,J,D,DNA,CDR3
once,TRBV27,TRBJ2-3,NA,TGTGCCAGCCGGGACATCTCCACAGATACGCAGTATTTT,CASRDISTDTQYF
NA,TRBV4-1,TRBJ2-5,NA,TGCGCCAGCAGCCTTACTACCAGGGGGGTAGAGACCCAGTACTTC,CASSLTTRGVETQYF
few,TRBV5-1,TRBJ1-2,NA,TGCGCCAGCAGCCCCGGGACTCTCTATGGCTACACCTTC,CASSPGTLYGYTF
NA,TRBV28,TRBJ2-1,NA,TGTGCCAGCAGGTCTAATGAGCAGTTCTTC,CASRSNEQFF
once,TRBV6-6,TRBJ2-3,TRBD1,TGTGCCAGCAGTTCTAGACAGGGTGCAGATACGCAGTATTTT,CASSSRQGADTQYF
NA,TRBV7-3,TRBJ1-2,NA,TGTGCCAGCAGCATACCGGGGTACGGTGGCTACACCTTC,CASSIPGYGGYTF
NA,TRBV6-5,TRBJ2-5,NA,TGTGCCAGCAGTTACAATTTGGGGTCAGAGACCCAGTACTTC,CASSYNLGSETQYF
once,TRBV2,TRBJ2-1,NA,TGTGCCAGGGACCGGCGGTCGTTCGACAATGAGCAGTTCTTC,CARDRRSFDNEQFF
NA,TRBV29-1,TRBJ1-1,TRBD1,TGCAGCGCAACGGACAGGGGGAACACTGAAGCTTTCTTT,CSATDRGNTEAFF
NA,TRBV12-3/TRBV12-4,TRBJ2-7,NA,TGTGCCAGCAGCATAAGCGGGTACGAGCAGTACTTC,CASSISGYEQYF